This T cell receptor (beta chain) comes out of a study of blood T cell repertoires in COVID-19. Study-level background: Sites across the United States, Italy and Spain contributed samples from acute and convalescent COVID-19. In each case, the material was cDNA or gDNA derived from T cells, B-cell-depleted T cells, or PBMCs.

CDR3 length equals 15 residues. CDR1 SNHLY and CDR2 FYNNEI come from the germline V gene. Trimming stripped 9 bases from V and 4 bases from J, with 19 bases between. Per the study methods: Researchers report that nucleated cell counts were estimated from reference gene primer amplification. The data were produced by immunoSEQ multiplex PCR, yet TCRdb's version contains in-frame clones alone and is incomplete. The V and J calls and the clone size are those of that table, but D and trimming were determined from the DNA. The repertoire holds more than 200,000 clones, approximately 91% seen once, with roughly 0.7% in the top ten.

This sequence joins TRBV2 and TRBJ2-1, with D possibly being TRBD2 (7 bases). The sample comprised peripheral blood. The sequence derives from a man aged 40-49 years with acute or convalescent COVID-19. The CDR3 nucleotides read TGTGCCAGTAAGGTAGGGGGGGCAAATTACAATGAGCAGTTCTTC. This encodes CASKVGGANYNEQFF.